The T cell receptor (beta chain) described here comes from a study of blood T cells in healthy people across ages. Then a second PCR, running roughly 7 to 11 cycles, was carried out with a sample-barcoded 5' primer and a J-beta primer mix. TCRdb called the 5' RACE reads again in MiXCR, with one record for every CDR3 protein. This sample has roughly 2 million distinct CDR3 sequences, with around 48% found just once. Between the trimmed V and J ends, which lost 8 bases and 10 bases, there was a span of 21 bases. Germline values: CDR1 MNHNY, CDR2 SVGAGI (reference sequence). The CDR3 runs 15 residues. The genes are TRBV6-6 and TRBJ1-6, with TRBD1 as a possible D gene (6 bases). The clonotype comes from a woman between 40 and 50 years old in good health. The sample comprised blood. CDR3 region: CASRLRAGEGSPLHF. In DNA, the CDR3 is TGTGCCAGCCGCCTCAGGGCAGGGGAAGGCTCACCCCTCCACTTT.